The 7 T cell receptor beta chains below all came from one sample that was sequenced in a study of blood T cell repertoires in COVID-19. Profiling relied on immunoSEQ multiplex PCR, and the TCRdb table lists in-frame clones only, not all of them. The table records about 270,000 clones, approximately 90% of them present only once. The sample taken for sequencing was PBMCs or T cells enriched from blood (not recorded which). The receptors shown here come from a woman aged 25 to 39 with acute COVID-19.

This rearrangement joins TRBV13 to TRBJ2-3, with D possibly being TRBD1 (6 bases). CDR1 and CDR2 (germline): PRHDT, FYEKMQ (reference sequence). This CDR3 is 16 amino acids long. V lost 5 bases to trimming and J lost 4 bases, with 19 bases between them. CDR3 protein: CASSTRWGLRADTQYF. CDR3 nucleotide sequence: TGTGCCAGCAGCACTCGTTGGGGGCTTAGAGCAGATACGCAGTATTTT.

V and J are TRBV18 and TRBJ1-4, with 7 bases matching TRBD1. The germline V gene encodes CDR1 KGHSH and CDR2 LQKENI. This CDR3 region has 15 residues. V shed 6 bases, J shed 2 bases, and the junction held 6 bases outside the gene matches. The CDR3 DNA reads as TGTGCCAGCTCGTCCCGACAGGGTACTAATGAAAAACTGTTTTTT. It codes for CASSSRQGTNEKLFF.

The sample holds a few counts of this clone. The chain combines TRBV2 with TRBJ2-3, with D possibly being TRBD1 (5 bases). The CDR3 covers 13 residues. Trimming pared 11 bases from V and 0 bases from J, leaving 12 bases between. Germline V gene lookup returns CDR1 SNHLY and CDR2 FYNNEI. The DNA for the CDR3 is TGTGCCTTCCGACAGCTAAGCACAGATACGCAGTATTTT. It is translated as CAFRQLSTDTQYF.

As to this clone: This sample also contains other DNA sequences that code for the same CDR3. This chain uses TRBV28 with TRBJ2-7; 7 positions match TRBD2. Germline CDR1 MDHEN, CDR2 SYDVKM. V gave up 6 bases and J gave up 0 bases; unmatched junction bases: 5. The CDR3 is 14 residues long. The CDR3 DNA is TGTGCCAGCAGCTCTAGCGGAAGCTCCTACGAGCAGTACTTC. Encoded protein: CASSSSGSSYEQYF.

V gene TRBV6-6 combines with J gene TRBJ2-5; D may be TRBD1 (5 bases). Germline lookup yields CDR1 MNHNY and CDR2 SVGAGI (reference sequence). The CDR3 has 12 residues. V was pared by 4 bases and J by 10 bases, with 13 bases between. CDR3 loop: CASSSGQGDQYF. CDR3 in DNA: TGTGCCAGCAGTTCCGGCCAGGGCGACCAGTACTTC.

The chain links TRBV2 to TRBJ1-6; possibly TRBD1 for D (5 bases). Trimming stripped 6 bases from V and 9 bases from J, with 18 bases between. There are 15 residues in the CDR3. CDR1 is SNHLY, CDR2 FYNNEI, per germline. The chain's CDR3 is CASSADSEAGSPLHF. In DNA form, the CDR3 reads TGTGCCAGCAGCGCCGACAGCGAGGCCGGTTCACCCCTCCACTTT.

The genes are TRBV3-1 (or the pseudogene TRBV3-2) and TRBJ1-6; 8 bases are shared with TRBD1. The CDR3 totals 14 residues. The V gene's germline CDR1 is LGHDT and CDR2 YNNKEL (reference sequence). The V and J ends lost 3 bases and 13 bases, in that order; junction bases with no gene match: 8. The CDR3 nucleotides read TGTGCCAGCAGCCAGACAGGGGAATTGTCTCCCCTCCACTTT. It is translated as CASSQTGELSPLHF.